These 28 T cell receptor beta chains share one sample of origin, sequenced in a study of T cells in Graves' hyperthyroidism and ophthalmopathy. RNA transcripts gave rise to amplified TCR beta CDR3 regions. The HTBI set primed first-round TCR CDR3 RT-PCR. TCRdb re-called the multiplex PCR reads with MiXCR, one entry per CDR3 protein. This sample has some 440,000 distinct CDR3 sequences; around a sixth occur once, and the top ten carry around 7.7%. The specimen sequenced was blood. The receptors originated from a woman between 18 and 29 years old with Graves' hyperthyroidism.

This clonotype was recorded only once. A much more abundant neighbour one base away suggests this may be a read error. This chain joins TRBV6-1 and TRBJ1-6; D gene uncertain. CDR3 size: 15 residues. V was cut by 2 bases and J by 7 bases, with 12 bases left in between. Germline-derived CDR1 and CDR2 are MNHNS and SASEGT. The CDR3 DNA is TGTGCCAGCAGTGAATATGAAGGTACAAATTCACCCCTCCACTTT. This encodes CASSEYEGTNSPLHF.

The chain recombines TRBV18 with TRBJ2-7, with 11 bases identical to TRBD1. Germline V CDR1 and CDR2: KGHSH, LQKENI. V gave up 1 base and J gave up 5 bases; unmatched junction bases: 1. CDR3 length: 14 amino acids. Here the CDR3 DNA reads TGTGCCAGCTCACCACGGGACAGGGGGAACGAGCAGTACTTC. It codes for CASSPRDRGNEQYF.

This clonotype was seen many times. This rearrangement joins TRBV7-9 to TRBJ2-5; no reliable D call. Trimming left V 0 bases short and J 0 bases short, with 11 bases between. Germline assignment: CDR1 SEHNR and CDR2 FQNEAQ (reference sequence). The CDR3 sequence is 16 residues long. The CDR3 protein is CASSLALTVYQETQYF. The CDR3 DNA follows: TGTGCCAGCAGCTTAGCTTTGACTGTTTACCAAGAGACCCAGTACTTC.

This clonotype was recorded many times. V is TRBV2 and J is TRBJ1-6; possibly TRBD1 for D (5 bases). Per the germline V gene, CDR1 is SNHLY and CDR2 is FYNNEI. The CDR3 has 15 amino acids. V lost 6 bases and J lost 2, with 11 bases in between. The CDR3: CASRPGGTYNSPLHF. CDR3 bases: TGTGCCAGCAGGCCCGGGGGTACCTATAATTCACCCCTCCACTTT.

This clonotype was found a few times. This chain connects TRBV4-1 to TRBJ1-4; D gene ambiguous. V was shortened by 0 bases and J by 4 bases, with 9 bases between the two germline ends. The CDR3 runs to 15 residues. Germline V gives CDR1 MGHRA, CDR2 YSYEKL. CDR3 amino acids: CASSQDRMVNEKLFF. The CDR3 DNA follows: TGCGCCAGCAGCCAAGATCGGATGGTTAATGAAAAACTGTTTTTT.

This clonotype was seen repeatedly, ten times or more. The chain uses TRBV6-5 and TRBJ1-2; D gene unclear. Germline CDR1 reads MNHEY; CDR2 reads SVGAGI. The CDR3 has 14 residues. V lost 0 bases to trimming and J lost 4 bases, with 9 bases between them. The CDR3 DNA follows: TGTGCCAGCAGTTACTCGTACGGGCCCTATGGCTACACCTTC. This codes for CASSYSYGPYGYTF.

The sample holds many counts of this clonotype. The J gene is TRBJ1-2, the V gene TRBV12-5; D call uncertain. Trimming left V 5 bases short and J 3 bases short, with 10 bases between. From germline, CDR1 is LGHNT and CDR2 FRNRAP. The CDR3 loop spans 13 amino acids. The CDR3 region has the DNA TGTGCTAGTGGTCTTGACGGACACTATGGCTACACCTTC. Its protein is CASGLDGHYGYTF.

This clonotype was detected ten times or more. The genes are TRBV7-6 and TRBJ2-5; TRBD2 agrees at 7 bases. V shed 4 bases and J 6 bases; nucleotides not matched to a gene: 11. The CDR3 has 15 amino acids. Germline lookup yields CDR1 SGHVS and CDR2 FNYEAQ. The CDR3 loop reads CASSWGGAGVKTQYF. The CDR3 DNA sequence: TGTGCCAGCAGCTGGGGAGGGGCCGGAGTAAAGACCCAGTACTTC.

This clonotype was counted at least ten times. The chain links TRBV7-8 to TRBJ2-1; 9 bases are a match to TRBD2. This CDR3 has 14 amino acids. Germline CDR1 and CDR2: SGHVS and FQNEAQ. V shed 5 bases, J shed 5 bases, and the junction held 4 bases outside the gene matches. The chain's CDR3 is CASSVRLADNEQFF. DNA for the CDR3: TGTGCCAGCAGCGTGCGACTAGCGGACAATGAGCAGTTCTTC.

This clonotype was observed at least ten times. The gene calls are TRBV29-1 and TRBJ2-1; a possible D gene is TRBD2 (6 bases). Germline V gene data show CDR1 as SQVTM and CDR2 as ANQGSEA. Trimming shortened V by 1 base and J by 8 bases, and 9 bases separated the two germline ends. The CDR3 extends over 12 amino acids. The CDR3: CSVEVGEDEQFF. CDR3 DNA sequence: TGCAGCGTTGAAGTCGGGGAGGATGAGCAGTTCTTC.

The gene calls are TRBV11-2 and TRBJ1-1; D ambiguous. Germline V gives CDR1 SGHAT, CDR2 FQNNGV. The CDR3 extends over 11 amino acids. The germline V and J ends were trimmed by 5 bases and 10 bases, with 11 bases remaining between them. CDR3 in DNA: TGTGCCAGCAGCCGAGGGAAGGGAGCTTTCTTT. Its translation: CASSRGKGAFF.

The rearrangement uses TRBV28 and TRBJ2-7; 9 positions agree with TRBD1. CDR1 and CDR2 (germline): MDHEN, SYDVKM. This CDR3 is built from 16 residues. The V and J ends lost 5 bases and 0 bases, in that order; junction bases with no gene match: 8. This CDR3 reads CASSPYSGQGSYEQYF. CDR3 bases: TGTGCCAGCAGTCCTTACTCGGGACAGGGCTCCTACGAGCAGTACTTC.

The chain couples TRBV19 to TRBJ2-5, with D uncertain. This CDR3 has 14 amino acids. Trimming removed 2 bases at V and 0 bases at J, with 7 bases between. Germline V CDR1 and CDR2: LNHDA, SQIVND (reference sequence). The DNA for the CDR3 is TGTGCCAGTAGTATACGACGGAACCAAGAGACCCAGTACTTC. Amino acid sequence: CASSIRRNQETQYF. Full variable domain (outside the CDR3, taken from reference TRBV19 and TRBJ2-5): DGGITQSPKYLFRKEGQNVTLSCEQNLNHDAMYWYRQDPGQGLRLIYYSQIVNDFQKGDIAEGYSVSREKKESFPLTVTSAQKNPTAFYLCASSIRRNQETQYFGPGTRLLVL.

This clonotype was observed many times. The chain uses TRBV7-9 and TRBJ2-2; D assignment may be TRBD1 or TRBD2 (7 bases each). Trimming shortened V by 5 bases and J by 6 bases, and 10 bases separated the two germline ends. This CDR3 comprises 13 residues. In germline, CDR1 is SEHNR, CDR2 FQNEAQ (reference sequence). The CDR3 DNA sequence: TGTGCCAGCAGCGCAGGGGGGGCCGGGGAGCTGTTTTTT. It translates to CASSAGGAGELFF.

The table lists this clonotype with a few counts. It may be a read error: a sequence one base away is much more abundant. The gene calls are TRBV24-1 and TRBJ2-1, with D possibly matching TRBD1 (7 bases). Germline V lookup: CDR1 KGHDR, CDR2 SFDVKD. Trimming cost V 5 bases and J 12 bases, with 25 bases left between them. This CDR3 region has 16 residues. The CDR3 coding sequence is TGTGCCACCAGTGCCGTGGAGGCTTTGGGCCAGGGGGGGCAGTTCTTC. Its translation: CATSAVEALGQGGQFF.

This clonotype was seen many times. This chain's CDR3 is CASSRQTGPETQYF. The CDR3 DNA sequence: TGTGCCAGCAGCCGTCAGACTGGTCCGGAAACGCAGTATTTT. V is TRBV3-1 and J is TRBJ2-3; D not certain. The CDR3 has 14 amino acids. Trimming left V 4 bases short and J 9 bases short, with 17 bases between. In germline, CDR1 is LGHDT, CDR2 YNNKEL (reference sequence).

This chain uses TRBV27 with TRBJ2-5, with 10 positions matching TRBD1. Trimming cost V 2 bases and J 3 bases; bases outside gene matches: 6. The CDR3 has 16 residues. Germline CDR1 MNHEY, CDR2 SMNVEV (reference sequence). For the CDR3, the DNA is TGTGCCAGCAGTTTAAGCCCCGGGACAGGGGAAGAGACCCAGTACTTC. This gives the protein CASSLSPGTGEETQYF.

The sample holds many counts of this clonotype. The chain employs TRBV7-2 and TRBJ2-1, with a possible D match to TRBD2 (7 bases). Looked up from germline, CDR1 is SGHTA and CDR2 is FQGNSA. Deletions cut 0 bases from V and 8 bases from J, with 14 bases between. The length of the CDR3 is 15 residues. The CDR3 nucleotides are TGTGCCAGCAGCTTAGCGGGGGGGGCAATCTATGAGCAGTTCTTC. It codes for CASSLAGGAIYEQFF. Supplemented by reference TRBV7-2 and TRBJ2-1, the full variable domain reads GAGVSQSPSNKVTEKGKDVELRCDPISGHTALYWYRQSLGQGLEFLIYFQGNSAPDKSGLPSDRFSAERTGGSVSTLTIQRTQQEDSAVYLCASSLAGGAIYEQFFGPGTRLTVL.

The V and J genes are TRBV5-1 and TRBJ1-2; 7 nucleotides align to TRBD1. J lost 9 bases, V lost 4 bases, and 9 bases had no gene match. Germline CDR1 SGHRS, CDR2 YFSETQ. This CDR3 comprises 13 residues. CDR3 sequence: CASSRGQQLRYTF. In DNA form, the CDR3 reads TGCGCCAGCAGCCGGGGACAGCAATTACGCTACACCTTC.

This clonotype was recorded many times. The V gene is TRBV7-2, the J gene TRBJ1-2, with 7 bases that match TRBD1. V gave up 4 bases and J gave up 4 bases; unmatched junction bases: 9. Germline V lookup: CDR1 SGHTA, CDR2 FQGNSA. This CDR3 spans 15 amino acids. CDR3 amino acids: CASSSGDSLAYGYTF. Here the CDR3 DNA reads TGTGCCAGCAGCTCGGGGGACAGCCTCGCCTATGGCTACACCTTC.

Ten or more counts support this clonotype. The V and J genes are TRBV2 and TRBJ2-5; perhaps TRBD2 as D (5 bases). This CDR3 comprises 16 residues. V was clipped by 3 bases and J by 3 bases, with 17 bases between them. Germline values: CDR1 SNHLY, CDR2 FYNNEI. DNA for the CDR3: TGTGCCAGCAGTGATCTGGTAGCGTGGGCGGAAGAGACCCAGTACTTC. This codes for CASSDLVAWAEETQYF.

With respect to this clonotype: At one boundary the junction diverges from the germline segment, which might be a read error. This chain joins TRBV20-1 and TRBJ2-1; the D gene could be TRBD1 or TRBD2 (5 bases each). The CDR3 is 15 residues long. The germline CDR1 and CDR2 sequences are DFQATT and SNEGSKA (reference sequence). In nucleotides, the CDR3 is TGCAGTGCTAGGGGGGACCACAACTCCTACAATGAGCAGCTCTTC. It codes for CSARGDHNSYNEQLF.

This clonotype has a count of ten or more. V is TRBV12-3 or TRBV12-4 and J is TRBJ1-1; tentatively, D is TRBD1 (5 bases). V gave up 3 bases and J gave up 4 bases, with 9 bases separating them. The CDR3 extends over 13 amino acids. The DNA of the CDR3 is TGTGCCAGCAGTTTGACAGTGACCACTGAAGCTTTCTTT. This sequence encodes CASSLTVTTEAFF.

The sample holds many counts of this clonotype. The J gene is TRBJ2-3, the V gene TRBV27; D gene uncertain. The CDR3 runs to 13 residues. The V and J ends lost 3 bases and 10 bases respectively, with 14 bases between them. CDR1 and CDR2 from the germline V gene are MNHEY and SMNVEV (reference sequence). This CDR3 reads CASSFDEPQAQYF. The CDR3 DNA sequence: TGTGCCAGCAGTTTCGACGAGCCCCAGGCGCAGTATTTT.

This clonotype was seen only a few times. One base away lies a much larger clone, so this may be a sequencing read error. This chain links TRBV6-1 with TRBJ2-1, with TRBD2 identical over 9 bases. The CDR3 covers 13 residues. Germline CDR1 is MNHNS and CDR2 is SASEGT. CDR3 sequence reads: CAGSPWTSDEQFF. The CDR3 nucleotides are TGTGCCGGCAGCCCCTGGACTAGCGATGAGCAGTTCTTC.

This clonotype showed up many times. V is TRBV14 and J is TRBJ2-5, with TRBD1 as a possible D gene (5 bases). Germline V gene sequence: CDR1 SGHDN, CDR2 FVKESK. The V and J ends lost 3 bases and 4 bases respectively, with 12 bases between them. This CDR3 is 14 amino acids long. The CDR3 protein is CASSHYGQGETQYF. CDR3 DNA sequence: TGTGCCAGCAGCCACTATGGCCAGGGAGAGACCCAGTACTTC.

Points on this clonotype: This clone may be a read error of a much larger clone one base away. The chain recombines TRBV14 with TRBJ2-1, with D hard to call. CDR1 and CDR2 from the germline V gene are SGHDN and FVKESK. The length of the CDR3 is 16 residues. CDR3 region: CTSSQDKTGPYNEQFF. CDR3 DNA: TGTACCAGCAGCCAAGATAAAACCGGACCTTACAATGAGCAGTTCTTC.

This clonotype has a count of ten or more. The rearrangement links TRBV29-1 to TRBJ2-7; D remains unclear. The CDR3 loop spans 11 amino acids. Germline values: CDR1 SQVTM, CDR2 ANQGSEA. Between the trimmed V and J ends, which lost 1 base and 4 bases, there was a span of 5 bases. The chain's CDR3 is CSVEAWYEQYF. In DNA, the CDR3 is TGCAGCGTTGAAGCGTGGTACGAGCAGTACTTC.